This section outlines one TCR beta chain sequence together with its context. Per the original methods: Estimates of nucleated cell counts were drawn from the amplification of reference gene primers. Generated by immunoSEQ multiplex PCR, the TCRdb table keeps only in-frame clones and is missing some. V and J calls plus clone size are reproduced from that table; the DNA served to infer D and trimming. The table has roughly 290,000 clones, roughly 89% seen once. Those who participated ranged in age from roughly 18 to 89 years and resided in 20 to 30 US areas. Assignment of participants to cohorts was predicated upon participant-reported clinical history. The V gene lost 1 base and the J gene lost 4 bases, with 8 bases spanning the gap. Germline V gene lookup returns CDR1 SGHDT and CDR2 YYEEEE. The CDR3 consists of 13 residues. This sample is drawn from a study of blood T cell repertoires in COVID-19. At the level of the study: The analysed material was cDNA or gDNA that came from T cells, B-cell-depleted T cells, or PBMCs.

The chain employs TRBV5-6 and TRBJ1-2; D gene uncertain. This receptor was identified in a woman under 30 with acute COVID-19. Sequencing was done on a sample of PBMCs or T cells enriched from blood (not recorded which). Here the CDR3 DNA reads TGTGCCAGCAGCTTGTCGAGGGTCTATGGCTACACCTTC. This sequence encodes CASSLSRVYGYTF.